Presented here are 29 T cell receptor beta chains from one specimen sequenced in a study of naive and memory T cell subsets. Study-wide results and limits: Possibly reflecting memory cells re-expressing CD45RA, a few larger clonotypes occurred in naive repertoires, especially CD8.

What these receptors recognize is not known. Both TRBC1 and TRBC2 were covered by a beta constant-region primer of two equimolar oligonucleotides. Nested alpha and beta constant-region primers with the SP2 primer drove four PCR rounds on ligated cDNA. MiXCR, applied by TCRdb to the UMI-ligation and nested PCR reads, yields one record per CDR3 protein. The repertoire consists of roughly 150,000 distinct CDR3 sequences, with about 20% occurring once and the leading ten covering roughly 0.1%. The sample was naive CD4+ T cells from blood. These receptors were collected from a human donor in good health.

The V call is TRBV15, the J call TRBJ1-2, with 9 nucleotides matching TRBD1. The CDR3 loop spans 16 amino acids. Germline V gene lookup returns CDR1 LNHNV and CDR2 YYDKDF (reference sequence). Unmatched junction bases numbered 10, after V lost 0 bases and J lost 8 bases. This chain's CDR3 is CATSRDYPGQGSGYTF. The CDR3 region has the DNA TGTGCCACCAGCAGAGATTATCCGGGACAGGGATCCGGCTACACCTTC.

This clonotype has a handful of counts. The rearrangement uses TRBV28 and TRBJ1-1; a weak D match, TRBD1 (6 bases). Germline CDR1 reads MDHEN; CDR2 reads SYDVKM. Between the trimmed V and J ends, which lost 5 bases and 1 base, there was a span of 11 bases. This CDR3 is built from 14 residues. The CDR3 sequence: CASSMMTGNTEAFF. The CDR3 region has the DNA TGTGCCAGCAGTATGATGACAGGGAACACTGAAGCTTTCTTT.

J is TRBJ2-7 and V is TRBV29-1, with 7 bases that match TRBD1. The CDR3 is made up of 12 amino acids. Germline loops: CDR1 SQVTM, CDR2 ANQGSEA. The V gene end was trimmed by 7 bases and the J gene end by 3 bases; junction bases not matched to a gene: 6. The CDR3 DNA sequence: TGCAGCGCAATACAGGGGTTCTACGAGCAGTACTTC. Protein sequence: CSAIQGFYEQYF.

This clonotype was detected only a few times. The gene calls are TRBV6-4 and TRBJ1-4; D perhaps matches TRBD1 (6 bases). V dropped 5 bases and J dropped 0 bases, with 13 bases sitting between them. The CDR3 is 16 amino acids. Germline loops: CDR1 MRHNA, CDR2 SNTAGT. The CDR3 here is CASSPQGLSTNEKLFF. CDR3 DNA sequence: TGTGCCAGCAGTCCACAGGGTTTGTCAACTAATGAAAAACTGTTTTTT.

This clonotype was counted between two and nine times. The V call is TRBV5-1, the J call TRBJ2-6; 7 nucleotides match TRBD2. Germline assignment: CDR1 SGHRS and CDR2 YFSETQ. This CDR3 comprises 18 residues. The J segment lost 2 bases and the V segment lost 3 bases, leaving 11 bases of the junction unmatched. The CDR3 is CASSSAGAGVTGANVLTF. The CDR3 bases are TGCGCCAGCAGCTCGGCTGGCGCGGGGGTCACTGGGGCCAACGTCCTGACTTTC.

The chain recombines TRBV3-1 with TRBJ1-1; tentative D call: TRBD1 (6 bases). CDR3 length equals 13 residues. The V and J ends lost 5 bases and 4 bases respectively, with 11 bases between them. CDR1 and CDR2 (germline): LGHDT, YNNKEL (reference sequence). The CDR3 loop is CASSGGASTEAFF. The CDR3 bases are TGTGCCAGCAGCGGGGGGGCGAGCACTGAAGCTTTCTTT.

The chain joins TRBV12-3 or TRBV12-4 to TRBJ1-5; D uncertain. This CDR3 is built from 15 residues. V shed 5 bases and J shed 7 bases, with 18 bases lying between them. The CDR3 DNA is TGTGCCAGCAGTCCCCCGGGAGGTTGGGGACAGCCCCAGCATTTT. Its protein is CASSPPGGWGQPQHF.

The chain recombines TRBV24-1 with TRBJ2-3, with D perhaps being TRBD1 or TRBD2 (6 bases each). The CDR3 has 14 amino acids. Germline CDR1 reads KGHDR; CDR2 reads SFDVKD. Trimming stripped 5 bases from V and 0 bases from J, with 8 bases between. The CDR3 nucleotides read TGTGCCACCAGTGGAGGGGGGAGCACAGATACGCAGTATTTT. The encoded protein is CATSGGGSTDTQYF.

This clonotype was observed a single time. The CDR3 spells CSVKTGFSNQPQHF. The CDR3 bases are TGCAGCGTCAAGACAGGGTTTAGCAATCAGCCCCAGCATTTT. The chain uses TRBV29-1 and TRBJ1-5; 7 nucleotides line up with TRBD1. Germline V lookup: CDR1 SQVTM, CDR2 ANQGSEA. The CDR3 covers 14 residues. Trimming cost V 6 bases and J 0 bases; bases outside gene matches: 5.

The rearrangement uses TRBV15 and TRBJ2-1; 13 bases match TRBD2. Trimming took 0 bases from V and 5 from J; bases not matched to a gene: 7. In germline, CDR1 is LNHNV, CDR2 YYDKDF (reference sequence). The CDR3 contains 18 residues. The DNA for the CDR3 is TGTGCCACCAGCAGAGACCGGACTAGCGGGAGTAAACACAATGAGCAGTTCTTC. Translating it yields CATSRDRTSGSKHNEQFF.

The rearrangement joins TRBV30 to TRBJ2-2; 7 nucleotides agree with TRBD1. Per the germline V gene, CDR1 is GTSNPN and CDR2 is SVGIG (reference sequence). With 0 bases clipped from V and 12 bases from J, the junction kept 7 bases outside the gene matches. CDR3 length: 13 residues. CDR3 in amino acids: CAWSVLRQGQLFF. DNA for the CDR3: TGTGCCTGGAGTGTACTTAGACAGGGCCAGCTGTTTTTT.

The chain has TRBV12-3 or TRBV12-4 and TRBJ1-2; unclear D gene. The CDR3 loop spans 16 amino acids. Trimming took 7 bases from V and 0 from J, leaving 18 bases between them. The CDR3 sequence is CASTFFARRANYGYTF. CDR3 DNA sequence: TGTGCCAGCACCTTTTTCGCCAGGCGAGCTAACTATGGCTACACCTTC.

This clonotype came up a few times. J is TRBJ2-7 and V is TRBV7-2; no clear D gene. Between the trimmed V and J ends, which lost 2 bases and 6 bases, there was a span of 11 bases. Germline CDR1 reads SGHTA; CDR2 reads FQGNSA. The CDR3 consists of 13 residues. CDR3 sequence: CASSLYMEGEQYF. CDR3 DNA sequence: TGTGCCAGCAGCTTATATATGGAAGGCGAGCAGTACTTC.

This chain connects TRBV9 to TRBJ2-4; TRBD2 might be the D (5 bases). The length of the CDR3 is 18 residues. Germline loops: CDR1 SGDLS, CDR2 YYNGEE. V was shortened by 0 bases and J by 2 bases, with 18 bases between the two germline ends. CDR3 DNA: TGTGCCAGCAGCGTAGGCCCTCTGCGGGCGGATTCCAAAAACATTCAGTACTTC. This translates into CASSVGPLRADSKNIQYF.

This clonotype was recorded a few times. The chain is built from TRBV10-3 and TRBJ2-1; D unresolved. Germline assignment: CDR1 ENHRY and CDR2 SYGVKD. V shed 6 bases and J shed 3 bases, with 6 bases lying between them. This CDR3 has 12 amino acids. The CDR3 sequence: CAIRQFYNEQFF. CDR3 in DNA: TGTGCCATCAGACAGTTCTACAATGAGCAGTTCTTC.

This clonotype was counted at least ten times. V gene TRBV12-3 or TRBV12-4 combines with J gene TRBJ2-2; the match to TRBD2 covers 8 bases. The V segment lost 7 bases and the J segment 7 bases; nucleotides outside the gene matches: 14. This CDR3 region has 16 residues. The CDR3 coding sequence is TGTGCCAGCACTATAGCAGCGGGAGATGGGGACGGGGAGCTGTTTTTT. The encoded protein is CASTIAAGDGDGELFF.

The chain couples TRBV20-1 to TRBJ2-7; TRBD1 matches 7 bases. With V trimmed by 1 base and J by 0 bases, 6 bases remained unmatched. This CDR3 comprises 15 residues. Germline V gene sequence: CDR1 DFQATT, CDR2 SNEGSKA (reference sequence). The CDR3 coding sequence is TGCAGTGCTAGAGGGCAAGGGGGCCTCTCCTACGAGCAGTACTTC. The encoded protein is CSARGQGGLSYEQYF.

As for this clonotype: A much larger clone is a single base away; this may be a read error. CDR3 sequence: CDSSFALAGSYEQYF. As DNA, the CDR3 is TGTGACAGCAGTTTTGCACTAGCGGGAAGCTACGAACAGTACTTC. The chain combines TRBV28 with TRBJ2-7; 10 nucleotides match TRBD2. This CDR3 contains 15 residues. Germline V lookup: CDR1 MDHEN, CDR2 SYDVKM.

The rearrangement uses TRBV20-1 and TRBJ1-3; no reliable D call. The CDR3 totals 15 residues. Germline CDR1 DFQATT, CDR2 SNEGSKA (reference sequence). V lost 0 bases and J lost 0, with 9 bases in between. The CDR3 sequence is CSARDAADSGNTIYF. The CDR3 coding sequence is TGCAGTGCTAGAGATGCGGCAGACTCTGGAAACACCATATATTTT.

This clonotype was counted ten times or more. The rearrangement links TRBV18 to TRBJ2-1, with D possibly matching TRBD1 (6 bases). The CDR3 sequence is 14 residues long. Looked up from germline, CDR1 is KGHSH and CDR2 is LQKENI. Trimming left V 3 bases short and J 5 bases short, with 11 bases between. CDR3 loop: CASSPRTANNEQFF. The CDR3 DNA reads as TGTGCCAGCTCACCGAGGACAGCTAACAATGAGCAGTTCTTC.

The V gene is TRBV29-1, the J gene TRBJ1-1; possibly TRBD1 for D (5 bases). V gave up 6 bases and J gave up 5 bases, with 22 bases separating them. Germline-derived CDR1 and CDR2 are SQVTM and ANQGSEA. This CDR3 is 15 amino acids long. CDR3: CSVGYGGGKGTEAFF. The CDR3 DNA follows: TGCAGCGTGGGGTACGGGGGAGGGAAGGGGACTGAAGCTTTCTTT.

The chain has TRBV19 and TRBJ2-7; D assignment may be TRBD1 or TRBD2 (5 bases each). Germline-derived CDR1 and CDR2 are LNHDA and SQIVND (reference sequence). Trimming took 8 bases from V and 2 from J, leaving 16 bases between them. CDR3 length: 14 residues. As DNA, the CDR3 is TGTGCCAGTTCAGGGACGTACGGAACCTACGAGCAGTACTTC. Encoded protein: CASSGTYGTYEQYF. The entire variable domain, with the rest obtained from reference TRBV19 and TRBJ2-7, is as follows: DGGITQSPKYLFRKEGQNVTLSCEQNLNHDAMYWYRQDPGQGLRLIYYSQIVNDFQKGDIAEGYSVSREKKESFPLTVTSAQKNPTAFYLCASSGTYGTYEQYFGPGTRLTVT.

V usage is TRBV18 and J usage is TRBJ1-1; 8 positions match TRBD1. The CDR3 has 16 amino acids. Germline V gene lookup returns CDR1 KGHSH and CDR2 LQKENI. V lost 3 bases, J lost 1 base, and 7 bases stayed unmatched. The CDR3 sequence: CASSPYVGQGNTEAFF. The CDR3 DNA follows: TGTGCCAGCTCACCCTATGTCGGACAGGGGAACACTGAAGCTTTCTTT.

The CDR3: CASSAQRETYEQYF. The CDR3, as DNA: TGTGCCAGCAGCGCCCAGAGGGAAACCTACGAGCAGTACTTC. The chain couples TRBV11-2 to TRBJ2-7, with D perhaps TRBD2 (5 bases). V lost 5 bases, J lost 2 bases, and 13 bases lay in between. CDR1 and CDR2 (germline): SGHAT, FQNNGV. The CDR3 consists of 14 residues.

This chain uses TRBV6-5 with TRBJ1-5, with D perhaps TRBD1 (5 bases). Per germline, CDR1 MNHEY and CDR2 SVGAGI. The CDR3 loop spans 15 amino acids. The germline V and J ends were trimmed by 6 bases and 2 bases, with 14 bases remaining between them. The CDR3 protein is CASSQTGGGNQPQHF. In DNA, the CDR3 is TGTGCCAGCAGCCAGACGGGGGGGGGCAATCAGCCCCAGCATTTT.

This clonotype showed up just a few times. The V and J genes are TRBV6-5 and TRBJ2-1, with D perhaps matching TRBD1 (5 bases). CDR1 and CDR2 (germline): MNHEY, SVGAGI. V lost 5 bases and J 0 bases, leaving 8 bases between the germline ends. This CDR3 spans 14 amino acids. In DNA, the CDR3 is TGTGCCAGCAGTCGACAGCCCTCCTACAATGAGCAGTTCTTC. Its protein product is CASSRQPSYNEQFF.

This clonotype was picked up a small number of times. The rearrangement joins TRBV7-2 to TRBJ2-7, with TRBD1 matching over 9 bases. The trim removed 4 bases at V and 4 bases at J, leaving 5 bases unmatched. Germline V gives CDR1 SGHTA, CDR2 FQGNSA. The CDR3 contains 14 residues. CDR3 in DNA: TGTGCCAGCAGCTGGGGACAGGGTCGGTACGAGCAGTACTTC. Its translation: CASSWGQGRYEQYF.

The rearrangement joins TRBV3-1 to TRBJ1-6; TRBD1 aligns across 7 bases. The CDR3 totals 12 residues. The trim removed 4 bases at V and 10 bases at J, leaving 1 base unmatched. Per the germline V gene, CDR1 is LGHDT and CDR2 is YNNKEL (reference sequence). DNA of the CDR3: TGTGCCAGCAGCCTGGGACAGTCACCCCTCCACTTT. This gives the protein CASSLGQSPLHF.

V gene TRBV11-2 combines with J gene TRBJ2-7; TRBD1 matches at 11 bases. The ends lost 5 bases at V and 6 bases at J; junction bases unmatched: 3. CDR1 SGHAT and CDR2 FQNNGV come from the germline V gene. The CDR3 has 13 residues. DNA for the CDR3: TGTGCCAGCAGCCGGGACAGGGGGACCGAGCAGTACTTC. Translation: CASSRDRGTEQYF.